These 10 T cell receptor beta chains share one sample of origin, sequenced in a study of shared clonotypes between healthy human individuals. This table comes from immunoSEQ multiplex PCR, and its TCRdb copy is limited to in-frame clones, with some not included. Here the sample spans more than 2 million clones, around 95% being singletons. The material sequenced was naive CD4+ T cells sorted from blood. Subset meaning: CD45RA+ positively selected. The receptor set was obtained from a man younger than 30 in good health.

The J gene is TRBJ2-7, the V gene TRBV13; 10 bases agree with TRBD1. Trimming removed 1 base from V and 6 bases from J; junction bases left unmatched: 3. Germline V lookup: CDR1 PRHDT, CDR2 FYEKMQ (reference sequence). The CDR3 contains 14 residues. CDR3 nucleotides: TGTGCCAGCAGCTTAGCGGGACAGGGGATCGAGCAGTACTTC. Residues: CASSLAGQGIEQYF.

J is TRBJ1-1 and V is TRBV28; 9 nucleotides align to TRBD1. V shed 1 base, J shed 1 base, and the junction held 4 bases outside the gene matches. The CDR3 has 16 residues. Germline loops: CDR1 MDHEN, CDR2 SYDVKM. Here the CDR3 reads CASSLFPGQGNTEAFF. CDR3 in DNA: TGTGCCAGCAGTTTATTTCCGGGACAGGGGAACACTGAAGCTTTCTTT. The full variable domain, completed using reference TRBV28 and TRBJ1-1, is DVKVTQSSRYLVKRTGEKVFLECVQDMDHENMFWYRQDPGLGLRLIYFSYDVKMKEKGDIPEGYSVSREKKERFSLILESASTNQTSMYLCASSLFPGQGNTEAFFGQGTRLTVV.

This clone was detected a few times. The chain combines TRBV5-1 with TRBJ1-6; D is possibly TRBD1 (6 bases). The V end was cut by 4 bases, the J end by 5 bases, with 7 bases between. CDR3 length: 13 residues. The germline V gene has CDR1 SGHRS and CDR2 YFSETQ. DNA for the CDR3: TGCGCCAGCAGCCGGACAGATAATTCACCCCTCCACTTT. Amino acids: CASSRTDNSPLHF.

The rearrangement uses TRBV5-1 and TRBJ2-5; perhaps TRBD1 as D (5 bases). Trimming cost V 0 bases and J 5 bases, with 11 bases left between them. Germline V gene data show CDR1 as SGHRS and CDR2 as YFSETQ. The CDR3 extends over 14 amino acids. The CDR3 coding sequence is TGCGCCAGCAGCTTGGAGCTAGGGGTCGAGACCCAGTACTTC. Translated, it gives CASSLELGVETQYF.

The rearrangement uses TRBV6-7 and TRBJ2-7; the match to TRBD2 covers 12 bases. TRBV6-7 is given ORF status, its function remaining uncertain. The CDR3 is made up of 14 amino acids. V shed 6 bases, J shed 7 bases, and the junction held 7 bases outside the gene matches. In nucleotides, the CDR3 is TGTGCCAGCAGCAAGGGGCTAGCGGGAGGGGAGCAGTACTTC. Translated: CASSKGLAGGEQYF.

This clone was observed a single time. This rearrangement joins TRBV30 to TRBJ1-1; 8 nucleotides align to TRBD1. This CDR3 has 12 residues. The germline gives CDR1 GTSNPN, CDR2 SVGIG (reference sequence). Unmatched junction bases numbered 4, after V lost 4 bases and J lost 6 bases. The CDR3 sequence is CAWTTGAPEAFF. The CDR3 bases are TGTGCCTGGACGACAGGGGCCCCTGAAGCTTTCTTT. Combining the CDR3 with reference TRBV30 and TRBJ1-1 gives the whole variable domain SQTIHQWPATLVQPVGSPLSLECTVEGTSNPNLYWYRQAAGRGLQLLFYSVGIGQISSEVPQNLSASRPQDRQFILSSKKLLLSDSGFYLCAWTTGAPEAFFGQGTRLTVV.

The V call is TRBV9, the J call TRBJ1-6; 7 bases match TRBD1. The CDR3 loop spans 16 amino acids. Trimming at V came to 3 bases and at J to 5 bases, leaving 8 bases not matched to a gene. From germline, CDR1 is SGDLS and CDR2 YYNGEE. Here the CDR3 DNA reads TGTGCCAGCAGCGCAACTTGGGACAGCCATAATTCACCCCTCCACTTT. Protein product: CASSATWDSHNSPLHF. The whole variable domain, remainder taken from reference TRBV9 and TRBJ1-6, is DSGVTQTPKHLITATGQRVTLRCSPRSGDLSVYWYQQSLDQGLQFLIQYYNGEERAKGNILERFSAQQFPDLHSELNLSSLELGDSALYFCASSATWDSHNSPLHFGNGTRLTVT.

On this clone: Distinct nucleotide sequences in the sample also encode this CDR3. The chain employs TRBV18 and TRBJ2-3; no clear D. V shed 1 base and J shed 5 bases, with 10 bases lying between them. Germline-derived CDR1 and CDR2 are KGHSH and LQKENI. The CDR3 extends over 14 amino acids. The CDR3 bases are TGTGCCAGCTCACCACAAGGGCTTGGAGATACGCAGTATTTT. Amino acid sequence: CASSPQGLGDTQYF.

With respect to this clone: This same CDR3 is encoded by further DNA sequences in the sample. The V and J genes are TRBV28 and TRBJ2-7, with D perhaps matching TRBD2 (6 bases). The CDR3 length is 13 residues. Trimming shortened V by 5 bases and J by 0 bases, and 8 bases separated the two germline ends. Germline CDR1 is MDHEN and CDR2 is SYDVKM. CDR3 coding DNA: TGTGCCAGCAGTGGAGGGGCCTCCTACGAGCAGTACTTC. It specifies CASSGGASYEQYF. Full variable domain (rest looked up from reference TRBV28 and TRBJ2-7): DVKVTQSSRYLVKRTGEKVFLECVQDMDHENMFWYRQDPGLGLRLIYFSYDVKMKEKGDIPEGYSVSREKKERFSLILESASTNQTSMYLCASSGGASYEQYFGPGTRLTVT.

About this clone itself: Other DNA sequences in the sample encode the same CDR3. This chain connects TRBV9 to TRBJ1-1; no clear D gene. V was trimmed by 1 base and J by 1 base, leaving 5 bases between them. The germline gives CDR1 SGDLS, CDR2 YYNGEE. CDR3 size: 13 residues. CDR3 sequence: CASSVRTNTEAFF. The CDR3 region has the DNA TGTGCCAGCAGCGTAAGGACGAACACTGAAGCTTTCTTT.